This paragraph reports one T cell receptor (beta chain). As yet, its antigen is unknown. The data originate from a study of cytomegalovirus exposure and HLA in healthy donors. PCR employed 60 Vbeta and 13 Jbeta primers. The authors' processing: A follow-up analysis tallied 60 million to 85 million unique TCR beta chains, about 11 million shared. Data came from immunoSEQ multiplex PCR; TCRdb stores just in-frame clones and leaves some out. That table furnishes V, J and clone size, whereas the DNA furnished D and trimming. In all, the sample yields 200,000 to 250,000 clones. In germline, CDR1 is MNHNS, CDR2 SASEGT. The CDR3 loop spans 13 amino acids. V lost 11 bases to trimming and J lost 8 bases, with 18 bases between them. Study outcomes and limitations: Later work showed greater clonal expansion in HLA-associated TCR beta chains than in equally common others. Trimming of TCR beta V- and J-genes showed a link, identified in a later analysis, to a missense DCLRE1C variant. Later analysis showed TCR association rates varying by HLA locus, highest for DRB1 and lowest for HLA-C.

The sequenced material came from PBMCs. The receptor was derived from a girl aged 2 to 9 in good health and CMV-seropositive. This chain connects TRBV6-1 to TRBJ1-4, with a weak D call TRBD1 (5 bases). CDR3 in DNA: TGTGCCGCGGGGACGGTCGTAGGGGAAAAACTGTTTTTT. Translated, it gives CAAGTVVGEKLFF.